The present entry profiles one T cell receptor beta chain with its context. Antigen unknown. This CDR3 comprises 12 residues. Germline values: CDR1 MDHEN, CDR2 SYDVKM. V lost 5 bases, J lost 12 bases, and 11 bases lay in between. These data are taken from a study of T cell responses to AZD1222 COVID-19 vaccine. Method: immunoSEQ multiplex PCR; TCRdb's copy keeps in-frame clones and lacks some. The sample carries fewer than 150,000 clones, about nine tenths recorded once. Study-wide points: AZD1222 recipients seropositive at baseline numbered only five to seven. Targets within unmutated variant regions were reportedly found for nearly half of spike-specific TCRs. A mostly white British donor set with more females was recruited, and clonal diversity was possibly underestimated.

V is TRBV28 and J is TRBJ1-6; perhaps TRBD1 as D (5 bases). The sequence derives from an adult who received the AZD1222 COVID-19 vaccine. Here the sequenced sample was peripheral blood, taken 28 days after the second AZD1222 dose. For the CDR3, the DNA is TGTGCCAGCAGTCACCAGGGTGAACCCCTCCACTTT. It encodes CASSHQGEPLHF. The entire variable domain, with the rest obtained from reference TRBV28 and TRBJ1-6, is as follows: DVKVTQSSRYLVKRTGEKVFLECVQDMDHENMFWYRQDPGLGLRLIYFSYDVKMKEKGDIPEGYSVSREKKERFSLILESASTNQTSMYLCASSHQGEPLHFGNGTRLTVT.